The source of this T cell receptor beta chain is a study of CD8+ T cells in alopecia areata. The wider study: The study gave treated patients oral tofacitinib at 5 to 10 mg twice daily. Affected scalp percentage set treated patients' severity scores.

The ends lost 1 base at V and 6 bases at J; junction bases unmatched: 6. The germline V gene encodes CDR1 MGHRA and CDR2 YSYEKL. This CDR3 has 14 amino acids. This clone has more than one count but fewer than ten. Treatment noted: oral pan-JAK inhibitor, 5-10 mg twice daily. Sequencing templates came from extracted RNA that was reverse transcribed into cDNA. TCRdb's table, derived via immunoSEQ multiplex PCR, lists solely in-frame clones and lacks some. Of some 150,000 clones listed, about 88% are singletons. The chain uses TRBV4-1 and TRBJ2-7; 7 bases align to TRBD2. This receptor was taken from a human donor with alopecia areata. The sequenced sample was CD8+ T cells sorted from blood, obtained at week 4, from a patient treated with tofacitinib. The CDR3 DNA reads TGCGCCAGCAGCCAAGGACTAGCCCTCGGCGAGCAGTACTTC. It yields the protein CASSQGLALGEQYF.